Below, 21 T cell receptor beta chains from the same sample are listed, as sequenced in a study of CD4 T cell repertoires in COVID-19. Profiling relied on immunoSEQ multiplex PCR, and the TCRdb table lists in-frame clones only, not all of them. Among fewer than 25,000 clones listed, about 93% were seen once. Sequencing was done directly on freshly isolated, uncultured memory T cells. The input for sequencing was circulating follicular helper CD4+ T cells (cTfh) from blood, taken before the COVID-19 pandemic. The receptors originated from a human donor who had COVID-19.

This clone was detected only once. The chain uses TRBV5-6 and TRBJ2-5; the match to TRBD2 covers 7 bases. This CDR3 comprises 14 residues. Germline CDR1 and CDR2: SGHDT and YYEEEE. Germline trimming cut 4 bases from V and 5 bases from J; bases unmatched to any gene: 8. DNA for the CDR3: TGTGCCAGCAGCACTCGACTAGCTGGGGAGACCCAGTACTTC. Translated: CASSTRLAGETQYF.

The gene calls are TRBV5-1 and TRBJ1-1; TRBD1 matches 12 bases. The ends lost 2 bases at V and 4 bases at J; junction bases unmatched: 6. The CDR3 extends over 16 amino acids. Looked up from germline, CDR1 is SGHRS and CDR2 is YFSETQ. CDR3 DNA sequence: TGCGCCAGCAGCTTCGGGACAGGGGGCCGGGGCACTGAAGCTTTCTTT. Residues: CASSFGTGGRGTEAFF.

The V call is TRBV2, the J call TRBJ2-5; D may be TRBD2 (5 bases). V was trimmed by 6 bases and J by 4 bases, leaving 21 bases between them. Germline lookup yields CDR1 SNHLY and CDR2 FYNNEI. The CDR3 covers 16 residues. The CDR3 loop reads CASRDGRVSGGETQYF. CDR3 sequence (DNA): TGTGCCAGCAGGGATGGGCGGGTCTCCGGAGGAGAGACCCAGTACTTC.

The genes are TRBV19 and TRBJ2-7; TRBD1 aligns across 8 bases. In germline, CDR1 is LNHDA, CDR2 SQIVND (reference sequence). CDR3 length: 14 residues. Trimming cost V 9 bases and J 2 bases; bases outside gene matches: 9. The CDR3 protein is CASSDREPPYEQYF. CDR3 sequence (DNA): TGTGCCAGCTCGGACAGGGAGCCCCCCTACGAGCAGTACTTC.

The J gene is TRBJ2-7, the V gene TRBV14; 7 nucleotides agree with TRBD1. There are 15 residues in the CDR3. Germline V gene data show CDR1 as SGHDN and CDR2 as FVKESK. V shed 4 bases, J shed 2 bases, and the junction held 8 bases outside the gene matches. CDR3 coding DNA: TGTGCCAGCAGCCTGGCCGGGACAGTTACCTACGAGCAGTACTTC. Amino acid sequence: CASSLAGTVTYEQYF.

The chain recombines TRBV11-1 with TRBJ2-5, with D tentatively TRBD2 (7 bases). CDR1 and CDR2 from the germline V gene are SGHAT and FQDESV (reference sequence). V shed 4 bases and J shed 5 bases, with 17 bases lying between them. CDR3 size: 15 residues. The CDR3 coding sequence is TGTGCCAGCAGCTCAGAGGGGGGGCGAGGGGAGACCCAGTACTTC. Its translation: CASSSEGGRGETQYF.

With respect to this clone: At one of its ends the junction is not consistent with the germline gene, which may arise from a read error. This rearrangement joins TRBV28 to TRBJ2-7, with 11 nucleotides matching TRBD2. Germline V gives CDR1 MDHEN, CDR2 SYDVKM. The CDR3 sequence is 13 residues long. The CDR3 nucleotides read TGTGCCAGCATGGGGACTAGCGGTTCCCACCCCCACTTC. It translates to CASMGTSGSHPHF. The entire variable domain, with the rest obtained from reference TRBV28 and TRBJ2-7, is as follows: DVKVTQSSRYLVKRTGEKVFLECVQDMDHENMFWYRQDPGLGLRLIYFSYDVKMKEKGDIPEGYSVSREKKERFSLILESASTNQTSMYLCASMGTSGSHPHFGPGTRLTVT.

This clone was seen a single time. The rearrangement uses TRBV18 and TRBJ2-2; 10 nucleotides match TRBD2. The CDR3 contains 15 residues. The V and J ends lost 1 base and 10 bases, in that order; junction bases with no gene match: 6. Germline V CDR1 and CDR2: KGHSH, LQKENI. This CDR3 is CASSPRGTSVAELFF. DNA of the CDR3: TGTGCCAGCTCACCACGTGGGACTAGCGTCGCGGAGCTGTTTTTT. Complete variable domain (other parts from reference TRBV18 and TRBJ2-2): NAGVMQNPRHLVRRRGQEARLRCSPMKGHSHVYWYRQLPEEGLKFMVYLQKENIIDESGMPKERFSAEFPKEGPSILRIQQVVRGDSAAYFCASSPRGTSVAELFFGEGSRLTVL.

This rearrangement joins TRBV7-2 to TRBJ2-3; D possibly corresponds to TRBD1 (5 bases). Germline assignment: CDR1 SGHTA and CDR2 FQGNSA. V lost 8 bases and J 3 bases, leaving 15 bases between the germline ends. The CDR3 length is 14 residues. CDR3 sequence: CASAQLTVTDTQYF. In DNA, the CDR3 is TGTGCCAGCGCTCAGCTGACAGTTACAGATACGCAGTATTTT.

The chain recombines TRBV5-1 with TRBJ2-2; the match to TRBD1 covers 8 bases. CDR3 length: 16 amino acids. Germline V gene data show CDR1 as SGHRS and CDR2 as YFSETQ. The ends lost 0 bases at V and 3 bases at J; junction bases unmatched: 4. CDR3 nucleotide sequence: TGCGCCAGCAGCTTGGCGGACAGGGCGGACACCGGGGAGCTGTTTTTT. The encoded protein is CASSLADRADTGELFF.

The chain combines TRBV4-1 with TRBJ2-7; possibly TRBD1 for D (6 bases). The CDR3 contains 17 residues. V gave up 1 base and J gave up 1 base, with 17 bases separating them. The germline V gene encodes CDR1 MGHRA and CDR2 YSYEKL. CDR3 in amino acids: CASSQGSGQGLSYEQYF. CDR3 DNA: TGCGCCAGCAGCCAAGGAAGTGGGCAGGGGCTTTCCTACGAGCAGTACTTC.

The rearrangement links TRBV11-2 to TRBJ2-5; D gene ambiguous. V lost 2 bases to trimming and J lost 5 bases, with 3 bases between them. The germline gives CDR1 SGHAT, CDR2 FQNNGV. This CDR3 spans 11 amino acids. The DNA of the CDR3 is TGTGCCAGCAGCTTATCTGAGACCCAGTACTTC. Translated: CASSLSETQYF.

The V gene is TRBV6-1, the J gene TRBJ1-2; D remains unclear. The V end lost 6 bases, the J end lost 3 bases, and 14 bases lay between the germline ends. Germline V lookup: CDR1 MNHNS, CDR2 SASEGT. CDR3 size: 14 residues. The DNA of the CDR3 is TGTGCCAGCAGGGGAGCCGCGGGCGACTATGGCTACACCTTC. It encodes CASRGAAGDYGYTF.

The V call is TRBV7-6, the J call TRBJ2-5; D might be TRBD1 (5 bases). The CDR3 covers 14 residues. CDR1 and CDR2 (germline): SGHVS, FNYEAQ. The ends were cut back, 2 bases at V and 1 base at J, with 8 bases in the middle. This CDR3 reads CASSLSRAQETQYF. For the CDR3, the DNA is TGTGCCAGCAGCTTAAGCAGGGCCCAAGAGACCCAGTACTTC. The full variable domain, completed using reference TRBV7-6 and TRBJ2-5, is GAGVSQSPRYKVTKRGQDVALRCDPISGHVSLYWYRQALGQGPEFLTYFNYEAQQDKSGLPNDRFSAERPEGSISTLTIQRTEQRDSAMYRCASSLSRAQETQYFGPGTRLLVL.

Details on this clone: An end of the junction differs from the germline gene, which may be a read error. Here the CDR3 reads CASSRDSLNERFF. The CDR3 DNA sequence: TGTGCCAGCAGCCGGGACAGCCTCAATGAGCGGTTCTTC. The chain couples TRBV6-4 to TRBJ2-1, with 7 bases that match TRBD1. The CDR3 extends over 13 amino acids. CDR1 and CDR2 from the germline V gene are MRHNA and SNTAGT.

This chain links TRBV6-1 with TRBJ1-3; TRBD1 aligns across 8 bases. With V trimmed by 4 bases and J by 4 bases, 3 bases remained unmatched. Germline V gives CDR1 MNHNS, CDR2 SASEGT. The CDR3 sequence is 14 residues long. The CDR3: CASSGTGMGNTIYF. The CDR3 nucleotides read TGTGCCAGCAGTGGGACAGGGATGGGAAACACCATATATTTT.

The chain links TRBV9 to TRBJ2-1; 7 bases map to TRBD2. There are 15 residues in the CDR3. Per the germline V gene, CDR1 is SGDLS and CDR2 is YYNGEE. V was clipped by 3 bases and J by 6 bases; unmatched bases: 9. Written as DNA, the CDR3 is TGTGCCAGCAGCGACGGTCGGGGGGATAGCAATGAGCAGTTCTTC. It translates to CASSDGRGDSNEQFF. The whole variable domain, remainder taken from reference TRBV9 and TRBJ2-1, is DSGVTQTPKHLITATGQRVTLRCSPRSGDLSVYWYQQSLDQGLQFLIQYYNGEERAKGNILERFSAQQFPDLHSELNLSSLELGDSALYFCASSDGRGDSNEQFFGPGTRLTVL.

This chain joins TRBV19 and TRBJ2-3, with D perhaps matching TRBD1 (6 bases). The CDR3 sequence is 15 residues long. V dropped 11 bases and J dropped 4 bases, with 22 bases sitting between them. Germline V gene sequence: CDR1 LNHDA, CDR2 SQIVND (reference sequence). CDR3 protein: CARHLKGDDSDTQYF. CDR3 sequence (DNA): TGTGCCCGACACCTTAAGGGGGACGATTCAGATACGCAGTATTTT.

This rearrangement joins TRBV5-6 to TRBJ2-3; the D gene is possibly TRBD2 (6 bases). Trimming removed 1 base from V and 1 base from J, with 13 bases in between. This CDR3 is 16 amino acids long. The germline V gene has CDR1 SGHDT and CDR2 YYEEEE. This CDR3 is CASSLPFSGGTDTQYF. DNA for the CDR3: TGTGCCAGCAGCTTGCCTTTCTCGGGGGGCACAGATACGCAGTATTTT.

The V call is TRBV11-2, the J call TRBJ1-6; perhaps TRBD1 as D (5 bases). V dropped 5 bases and J dropped 7 bases, with 15 bases sitting between them. The CDR3 is made up of 15 amino acids. Germline values: CDR1 SGHAT, CDR2 FQNNGV. CDR3 bases: TGTGCCAGCAGCCCCAATAGGGGAACGAATTCACCCCTCCACTTT. Translation: CASSPNRGTNSPLHF.

The rearrangement links TRBV5-1 to TRBJ2-1, with 14 positions matching TRBD2. This CDR3 is 15 amino acids long. The junction had 5 bases not matched to a gene; V was cut back by 6 bases and J by 6 bases. CDR1 and CDR2 from the germline V gene are SGHRS and YFSETQ. The CDR3 region has the DNA TGCGCCAGCAATTTGGGGACTAGCGGGAGCAATGAGCAGTTCTTC. It is translated as CASNLGTSGSNEQFF.